The 20 T cell receptor beta chains reported below all come from one sample, sequenced in a study of T cells in Graves' hyperthyroidism and ophthalmopathy. TCR beta CDR3 region amplification was performed from RNA transcripts. TCR CDR3 regions were first amplified by RT-PCR with HTBI primers. MiXCR, applied by TCRdb to the multiplex PCR reads, yields one record per CDR3 protein. The table has about 540,000 distinct CDR3 sequences, 40% to 55% seen once. The sequencing input was peripheral blood or thyroid tissue (not recorded which). The receptor source for this set is a woman aged 18-29 years with Graves' hyperthyroidism.

To note about this clonotype: At one end the junction does not follow the germline gene, possibly because of a read error. The chain couples TRBV25-1 to TRBJ2-5, with D perhaps TRBD2 (7 bases). The CDR3 consists of 14 residues. Germline V lookup: CDR1 MGHDK, CDR2 SYGVNS. CDR3 DNA: TGTGCCAGCAATGAATACGGGGGGCAGGAGACCCAGTACTTC. Protein: CASNEYGGQETQYF.

There are a few counts of this clonotype. This sequence may be a read error, since a much larger clone differs from it by one base. V usage is TRBV20-1 and J usage is TRBJ1-2; the D gene is possibly TRBD1 (6 bases). This CDR3 is built from 17 residues. V was clipped by 6 bases and J by 8 bases, with 31 bases between them. Germline lookup yields CDR1 DFQATT and CDR2 SNEGSKA (reference sequence). The CDR3 spells CSAYGKGEDRRQWGYTF. CDR3 DNA: TGCAGTGCCTATGGAAAAGGGGAAGACAGGAGACAGTGGGGCTACACCTTC.

The chain combines TRBV7-8 with TRBJ2-1; 12 bases agree with TRBD2. The germline CDR1 and CDR2 sequences are SGHVS and FQNEAQ. The CDR3 covers 17 residues. V lost 5 bases and J lost 2; bases outside the gene matches: 7. The CDR3 is CASSLVRLAGAYNEQFF. In nucleotides, the CDR3 is TGTGCCAGCAGCCTAGTTAGACTAGCGGGAGCCTACAATGAGCAGTTCTTC.

This clonotype was picked up many times. J is TRBJ1-2 and V is TRBV12-3 or TRBV12-4; D unclear. This CDR3 is built from 13 residues. Trimming cost V 8 bases and J 1 base, with 11 bases left between them. CDR3 in DNA: TGTGCCAGCCTCGCAGAAGATAACTATGGCTACACCTTC. It is translated as CASLAEDNYGYTF.

The V and J genes are TRBV7-9 and TRBJ2-7; 14 bases fit TRBD2. The CDR3 has 13 amino acids. Germline CDR1 is SEHNR and CDR2 is FQNEAQ (reference sequence). Unmatched junction bases numbered 4, after V lost 8 bases and J lost 7 bases. CDR3 amino acids: CASAGLAGEEQYF. CDR3 nucleotide sequence: TGTGCCAGCGCGGGACTAGCGGGAGAAGAGCAGTACTTC.

This clonotype was seen a single time. The J gene is TRBJ1-2, the V gene TRBV19; the match to TRBD1 covers 7 bases. The J segment lost 8 bases and the V segment lost 7 bases, leaving 13 bases of the junction unmatched. Germline V gene data show CDR1 as LNHDA and CDR2 as SQIVND (reference sequence). CDR3 size: 14 residues. The CDR3, as DNA: TGTGCCAGTAACATACAGGGACAGAGGGACGGCTACACCTTC. This sequence encodes CASNIQGQRDGYTF.

At least ten counts were recorded for this clonotype. The gene calls are TRBV24-1 and TRBJ1-4; 8 nucleotides line up with TRBD1. Germline lookup yields CDR1 KGHDR and CDR2 SFDVKD. J lost 6 bases, V lost 2 bases, and 7 bases had no gene match. This CDR3 has 16 amino acids. The CDR3 coding sequence is TGTGCCACCAGTGATTCCCGCGCAGGGGGCTATGAAAAACTGTTTTTT. It yields the protein CATSDSRAGGYEKLFF.

Remarks on this clonotype: A read error may be the cause here, since a much bigger clone is one base away. V and J are TRBV11-2 and TRBJ1-5; D possibly corresponds to TRBD1 (6 bases). V gave up 5 bases and J gave up 8 bases, with 16 bases separating them. The CDR3 is 14 amino acids. CDR1 and CDR2 (germline): SGHAT, FQNNGV. The CDR3 sequence is CASSTSGVLEPQHF. CDR3 nucleotide sequence: TGTGCCAGCAGCACATCAGGGGTCTTAGAGCCCCAGCATTTT.

This clonotype was observed at least ten times. The chain links TRBV19 to TRBJ1-3; D remains ambiguous. V was shortened by 0 bases and J by 2 bases, with 2 bases between the two germline ends. The CDR3 contains 13 residues. Germline CDR1 reads LNHDA; CDR2 reads SQIVND (reference sequence). CDR3 residues: CASSIDPGNTIYF. CDR3 nucleotide sequence: TGTGCCAGTAGTATAGATCCTGGAAACACCATATATTTT.

V usage is TRBV2 and J usage is TRBJ2-6; TRBD1 matches 8 bases. Trimming removed 4 bases from V and 12 bases from J; junction bases left unmatched: 8. This CDR3 has 14 amino acids. CDR1 is SNHLY and CDR2 is FYNNEI in the germline V gene. CDR3 residues: CASSADRGLGVLTF. The CDR3 nucleotides are TGTGCCAGCAGTGCCGACAGGGGCTTGGGCGTCCTGACTTTC. The full variable domain, its missing parts supplied by reference TRBV2 and TRBJ2-6, is EPEVTQTPSHQVTQMGQEVILRCVPISNHLYFYWYRQILGQKVEFLVSFYNNEISEKSEIFDDQFSVERPDGSNFTLKIRSTKLEDSAMYFCASSADRGLGVLTFGAGSRLTVL.

This clonotype has at least ten counts. This rearrangement joins TRBV12-3 or TRBV12-4 to TRBJ2-7; D is possibly TRBD1 (6 bases). With 0 bases removed from V and 7 bases from J, the gap between germline ends came to 19 bases. The CDR3 contains 16 residues. CDR3 DNA sequence: TGTGCCAGCAGTTTAGCGCTGGGTGTAGGGGGTGGGGAGCAGTACTTC. Translated: CASSLALGVGGGEQYF.

This clonotype was counted a single time. The V call is TRBV10-3, the J call TRBJ2-3, with D possibly being TRBD1 (5 bases). The germline V and J ends were trimmed by 2 bases and 0 bases, with 6 bases remaining between them. CDR3 length: 14 residues. Germline lookup yields CDR1 ENHRY and CDR2 SYGVKD. In DNA, the CDR3 is TGTGCCATCAGTGAGCAGGGTAGCACAGATACGCAGTATTTT. It yields the protein CAISEQGSTDTQYF.

Here the CDR3 DNA reads TGTGCCAGCATCACAGGGGAAAGCAATCAGCCCCAGCATTTT. Its protein product is CASITGESNQPQHF. This chain links TRBV2 with TRBJ1-5; 7 positions agree with TRBD1. The J segment lost 1 base and the V segment lost 7 bases, leaving 4 bases of the junction unmatched. Germline CDR1 is SNHLY and CDR2 is FYNNEI. The CDR3 consists of 14 residues.

This clonotype was seen repeatedly, ten times or more. Here the CDR3 reads CASSEGASNEKLFF. CDR3 bases: TGTGCCAGCAGTGAGGGAGCATCTAATGAAAAACTGTTTTTT. This sequence joins TRBV25-1 and TRBJ1-4, with unresolved D. The length of the CDR3 is 14 residues. Per germline, CDR1 MGHDK and CDR2 SYGVNS. V was cut by 3 bases and J by 3 bases, with 8 bases left in between. The variable domain in full, completed from reference TRBV25-1 and TRBJ1-4, reads EADIYQTPRYLVIGTGKKITLECSQTMGHDKMYWYQQDPGMELHLIHYSYGVNSTEKGDLSSESTVSRIRTEHFPLTLESARPSHTSQYLCASSEGASNEKLFFGSGTQLSVL.

This clonotype showed up just a few times. The chain has TRBV2 and TRBJ2-7; TRBD2 agrees at 7 bases. Germline CDR1 and CDR2: SNHLY and FYNNEI. The CDR3 contains 15 residues. Trimming removed 7 bases from V and 0 bases from J; junction bases left unmatched: 9. CDR3 DNA: TGTGCCAGCACCATCGGGGGGACGGGCTCCTACGAGCAGTACTTC. This encodes CASTIGGTGSYEQYF.

This clonotype showed up many times. V and J are TRBV12-5 and TRBJ2-7; D is unresolved. Trimming shortened V by 8 bases and J by 3 bases, and 17 bases separated the two germline ends. The CDR3 runs 14 residues. Germline V gene sequence: CDR1 LGHNT, CDR2 FRNRAP. The CDR3 reads CASSRPKGGYEQYF. The CDR3 nucleotides are TGTGCTAGTTCCAGACCTAAGGGTGGCTACGAGCAGTACTTC.

This clonotype was seen once. The chain joins TRBV20-1 to TRBJ2-1; D is uncertain. CDR1 DFQATT and CDR2 SNEGSKA come from the germline V gene (reference sequence). V was cut by 2 bases and J by 12 bases, with 20 bases left in between. The CDR3 has 14 amino acids. The CDR3 spells CSARRDGGSYGQFF. CDR3 nucleotide sequence: TGCAGTGCTAGACGAGACGGCGGTTCCTACGGGCAGTTCTTC.

The sample holds many counts of this clonotype. The V gene is TRBV30, the J gene TRBJ2-7, with D perhaps TRBD1 or TRBD2 (5 bases each). The CDR3 loop spans 12 amino acids. Germline loops: CDR1 GTSNPN, CDR2 SVGIG (reference sequence). V lost 4 bases, J lost 7 bases, and 14 bases lay in between. Here the CDR3 reads CAWTGPGLEQYF. As DNA, the CDR3 is TGTGCCTGGACGGGACCGGGCCTGGAGCAGTACTTC.

This clonotype was seen ten or more times. The V call is TRBV9, the J call TRBJ1-3; no firm D call. The ends were cut back, 4 bases at V and 0 bases at J, with 17 bases in the middle. Germline V gene data show CDR1 as SGDLS and CDR2 as YYNGEE. The length of the CDR3 is 17 residues. CDR3: CASSPRGGSSSGNTIYF. The CDR3 bases are TGTGCCAGCAGCCCCCGGGGAGGGTCTTCCTCTGGAAACACCATATATTTT.

This clonotype was seen only once. This chain connects TRBV6-1 to TRBJ1-5; weak D call: TRBD1 (5 bases). Trimming removed 7 bases from V and 7 bases from J, with 20 bases in between. This CDR3 contains 15 residues. Germline lookup yields CDR1 MNHNS and CDR2 SASEGT. CDR3 nucleotide sequence: TGTGCCAGCACCGGGGACCGACCCTACGAGCAGCCCCAGCATTTT. Translation gives CASTGDRPYEQPQHF.